The 4 T cell receptor beta chains reported below all come from one sample, sequenced in a study of PD-1 blockade in classical Hodgkin lymphoma. Time point reported: cycle 4 day 1 (C4D1), after more than five weeks of nivolumab. Every patient was affected by relapse after autologous stem cell transplantation, while exposure to brentuximab vedotin was not uniform. Clones were read by immunoSEQ multiplex PCR, and TCRdb kept only the in-frame ones, dropping some. The data hold approximately 39,000 clones, with 70% to 85% observed a single time. Sequenced material: peripheral blood mononuclear cells (PBMCs), taken before the fourth cycle of nivolumab. The origin of the receptors is a human donor with classical Hodgkin lymphoma.

This sequence joins TRBV9 and TRBJ2-2; TRBD2 matches 10 bases. Germline CDR1 reads SGDLS; CDR2 reads YYNGEE. J was trimmed by 2 bases and V by 0 bases; bases with no gene match: 7. CDR3 size: 18 residues. Written as DNA, the CDR3 is TGTGCCAGCAGCGTAGTTGGAGCGGGGGGGCGCAACACCGGGGAGCTGTTTTTT. This gives the protein CASSVVGAGGRNTGELFF.

A note on this clone: As the CDR3 is not closed by the conserved phenylalanine or tryptophan, this likely results from a read error. The DNA is omitted, as the CDR3 cannot be located on it reliably, and the CDR3 follows TCRdb's listing. The chain employs TRBV6-4 and TRBJ2-7; the table's D call TRBD1 went unverified against the DNA. The CDR3 contains 12 residues when both ends are counted. Germline V CDR1 and CDR2: MRHNA, SNTAGT. This CDR3 reads CASSEALQGTWI.

The rearrangement links TRBV4-2 to TRBJ2-2, with TRBD2 matching 12 bases. Germline V gene sequence: CDR1 LGHNA, CDR2 YNFKEQ. This CDR3 has 15 amino acids. The J segment lost 7 bases and the V segment lost 4 bases, leaving 4 bases of the junction unmatched. CDR3 region: CASSLATSGGGELFF. The CDR3, as DNA: TGTGCCAGCAGCCTAGCGACTAGCGGGGGCGGGGAGCTGTTTTTT.

Concerning this clone: A read error may produce the germline difference seen at one junction end. The chain carries TRBV7-7 and TRBJ2-1; D is unresolved. Germline V gene sequence: CDR1 SSHAT, CDR2 FNYEAQ (reference sequence). The CDR3 extends over 13 amino acids. The CDR3 DNA is TGTGCTAGCAGCTCCACTGAGTTCGATGAACAGTTCTTC. It codes for CASSSTEFDEQFF.